The clone carrying this T cell receptor beta chain was counted at least ten times. The antigen is unknown. These data belong to a study of T-cell reconstitution after alpha-beta-depleted transplantation in children. During its preparation, the TCRbeta library received unique molecular identifiers. Each CDR3 protein is one row after TCRdb ran MiXCR on the PCR reads. The data contain approximately 16,000 distinct CDR3 sequences, 5.1% of them singletons. The CDR3 covers 13 residues. Looked up from germline, CDR1 is SNHLY and CDR2 is FYNNEI. Losses at the gene ends were 6 bases for V and 2 bases for J; bases not matched to a gene: 4. Study observations and caveats: One year post-transplant, T-cell counts and diversity were largely derived from T cells produced anew. In patients about two months after transplant, alpha-beta T cells reportedly arose from several hundred expanded graft clones.

The sequence derives from a boy between 5 and 17 years old with acute lymphoblastic leukemia, due to receive a stem cell transplant. The chain joins TRBV2 to TRBJ2-7, with 7 bases that match TRBD1. The sequencing here drew on PBMCs, taken before TCRalphabeta/CD19-depleted stem cell transplant. In DNA, the CDR3 is TGTGCCAGCAGCGTCGGACAGGCCTACGAGCAGTACTTC. Translated, it gives CASSVGQAYEQYF.